This T cell receptor (beta chain) is drawn from a study of beta chain features in type 1 diabetes. General study findings and limits: Reads derived from cDNA could over-represent cells showing high TCR expression.

The sequenced template was cDNA made from the entire isolated RNA. This table comes from immunoSEQ multiplex PCR, and its TCRdb copy is limited to in-frame clones, with some not included. The sample has roughly 370,000 clones; around 14% are singletons. V shed 4 bases and J shed 3 bases, with 6 bases lying between them. The CDR3 is 12 amino acids. Germline lookup yields CDR1 LNHDA and CDR2 SQIVND (reference sequence). Concerning this clone: What it binds is unknown. Other nucleotide sequences from this sample produce the same CDR3.

This TCR was sampled from a man aged 25-45 years in good health. Material for sequencing was naive CD4+ T cells from blood. The chain couples TRBV19 to TRBJ2-5, with TRBD1 as a possible D gene (6 bases). The CDR3: CASSTGEETQYF. DNA of the CDR3: TGTGCCAGTAGTACAGGGGAAGAGACCCAGTACTTC.